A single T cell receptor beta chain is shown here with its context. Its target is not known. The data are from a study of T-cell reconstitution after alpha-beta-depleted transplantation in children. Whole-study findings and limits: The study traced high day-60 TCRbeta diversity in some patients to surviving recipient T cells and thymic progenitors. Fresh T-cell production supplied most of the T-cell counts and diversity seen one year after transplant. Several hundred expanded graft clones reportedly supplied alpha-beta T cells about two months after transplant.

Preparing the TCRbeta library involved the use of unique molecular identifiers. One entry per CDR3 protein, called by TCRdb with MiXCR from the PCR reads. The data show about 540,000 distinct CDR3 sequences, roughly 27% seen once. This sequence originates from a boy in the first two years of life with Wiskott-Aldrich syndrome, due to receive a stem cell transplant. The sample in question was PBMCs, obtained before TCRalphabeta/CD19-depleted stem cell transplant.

CDR3 loop: CASSPWREEQFF. The CDR3 bases are TGTGCCAGCAGCCCTTGGCGGGAGGAGCAGTTCTTC. The chain employs TRBV12-3 or TRBV12-4 and TRBJ2-1, with 7 positions matching TRBD2. V lost 6 bases, J lost 10 bases, and 6 bases stayed unmatched. The CDR3 length is 12 residues.